This TCR beta chain was sequenced for a study of CD8 T cells in ankylosing spondylitis. Study-level points and caveats: Some of these motif variants have turned up before, in reports on reactive arthritis synovial fluid and blood. Significant enrichment of disease-linked clones was reportedly seen in matched ankylosing spondylitis synovial fluid.

The germline V gene encodes CDR1 SGHTA and CDR2 FQGNSA. CDR3 size: 12 residues. V shed 5 bases and J shed 3 bases, with 5 bases lying between them. A quantitative 5'-RACE method, one with molecular barcodes, was used to make TCR beta libraries. TCRdb ran MiXCR on the 5' RACE reads and lists one entry per CDR3 protein. The data hold approximately 220,000 distinct CDR3 sequences, with 10% to 13% observed a single time. In the case of this clonotype: The antigen is unknown.

The specimen sequenced was blood, either unsorted or a sorted T cell fraction (not recorded which). The rearrangement joins TRBV7-2 to TRBJ2-1; tentative D call: TRBD2 (5 bases). The TCR was taken from a male donor with ankylosing spondylitis or in good health (not recorded which). CDR3 sequence: CASSRDYNEQFF. The CDR3, as DNA: TGTGCCAGCAGCCGGGACTACAATGAGCAGTTCTTC.